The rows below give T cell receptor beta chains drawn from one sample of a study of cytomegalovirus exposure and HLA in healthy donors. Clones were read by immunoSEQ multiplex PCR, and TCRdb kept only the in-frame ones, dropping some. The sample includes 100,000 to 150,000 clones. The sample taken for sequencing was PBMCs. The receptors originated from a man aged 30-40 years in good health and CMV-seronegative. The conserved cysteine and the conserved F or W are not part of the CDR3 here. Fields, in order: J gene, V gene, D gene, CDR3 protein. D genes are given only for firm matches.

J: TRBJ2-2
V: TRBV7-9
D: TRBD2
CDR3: ASSRLAGEPGELF

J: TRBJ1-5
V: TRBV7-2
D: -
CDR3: ASSLVGGNSNQPQH

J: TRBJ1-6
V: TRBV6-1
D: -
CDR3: ASSSEPDLPLH

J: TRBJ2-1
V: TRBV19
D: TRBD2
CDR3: ASSISSGSFNEQF

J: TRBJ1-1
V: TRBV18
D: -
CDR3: ASSPPGTKNTEAF

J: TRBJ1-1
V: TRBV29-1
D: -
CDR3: SVTMGGGYTEAF

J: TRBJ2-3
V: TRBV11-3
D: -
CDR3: ASSSDGGTQY

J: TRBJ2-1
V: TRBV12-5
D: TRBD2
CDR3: ASGHGLAGGHEQF

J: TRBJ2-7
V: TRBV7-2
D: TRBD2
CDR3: ASSLAGTSGSSSEQY

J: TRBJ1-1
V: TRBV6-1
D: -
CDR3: ASSLRWEGNTEAF

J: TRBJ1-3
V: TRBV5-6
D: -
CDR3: ASSRTSTIY

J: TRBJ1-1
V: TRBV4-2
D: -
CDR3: ASTTELNTEAF

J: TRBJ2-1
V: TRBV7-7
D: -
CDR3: ASSPLQGSLGEQF

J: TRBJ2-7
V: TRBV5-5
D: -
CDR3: ASSLRPDEAPSHEQY

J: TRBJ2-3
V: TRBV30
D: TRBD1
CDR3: AWSKQGSRDTQY

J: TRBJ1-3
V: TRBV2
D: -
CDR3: ASSASGGGNTIY

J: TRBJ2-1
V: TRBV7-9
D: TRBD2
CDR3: ASSFLLAGGEYEQF

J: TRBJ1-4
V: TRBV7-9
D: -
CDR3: ASSPRDEKLF

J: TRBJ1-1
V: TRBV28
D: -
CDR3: ASRLQGGEAF

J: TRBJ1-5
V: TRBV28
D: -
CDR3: ASSFRQSGGSQPQH

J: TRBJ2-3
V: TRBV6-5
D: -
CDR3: ASSYNQGSTDTQY

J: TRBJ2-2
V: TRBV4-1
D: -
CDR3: ASSQAGRIANTGELF

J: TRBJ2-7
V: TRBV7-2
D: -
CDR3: ASSMAMGKQY

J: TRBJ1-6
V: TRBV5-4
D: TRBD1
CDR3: ASSFGLDRGLKNSPLH

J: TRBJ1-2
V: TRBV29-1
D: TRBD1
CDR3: SVEDRVGTENYLLAGLYGYT

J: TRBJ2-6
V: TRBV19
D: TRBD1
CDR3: ASSRTGYGANVLT

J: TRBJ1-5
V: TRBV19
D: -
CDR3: ASSIIIVNQPQH